This T cell receptor (beta chain) was profiled in a study of human T cells and chemical hapten exposure. Overall study: Sensitization involved placing 2% DPC onto an approximately 2 cm by approximately 2 cm region of upper inner arm skin.

This clonotype has a handful of counts. Its antigen remains unidentified. As to time point: pre-sensitization, week 0. Treatment here: therapeutic diphenylcyclopropenone sensitization with weekly scalp DPC. Non-pregnant alopecia patients aged 18 to 70, suitable for DPC therapy. Original processing methods: Between 23,224 and 690,600 TCRs appeared in each sample, and the median stood at approximately 100,000. One entry per CDR3 protein results from TCRdb running MiXCR on the RACE reads. TCRdb assigned the V and J calls; the authors' analysis was not used. The sample holds 380,000 or so distinct CDR3 sequences; over 5% are singletons and the top ten take more than 8%. Study-wide points: In comparison with controls, expanded TCRs gave rise to a significantly larger number of large CDR3 similarity clusters.

This sequence was found in a woman aged 18-35 years with alopecia areata. Some clones in this sample may be carry-over from other donors' samples. Specimen: whole blood, collected in connection with sensitization to the hapten diphenylcyclopropenone (DPC).

The CDR3 here is CASSLYGEIYNEQFF. In DNA, the CDR3 is TGTGCCAGCAGCTTATATGGGGAGATCTACAATGAGCAGTTCTTC. The chain employs TRBV7-9 and TRBJ2-1; D is perhaps TRBD2 (5 bases). The V gene's germline CDR1 is SEHNR and CDR2 FQNEAQ (reference sequence). With 2 bases removed from V and 3 bases from J, the gap between germline ends came to 11 bases. This CDR3 is built from 15 residues.